The next 10 T cell receptor beta chains were all read from a single sample in a study of blood T cell repertoires in COVID-19. Only in-frame clones appear in the TCRdb table, and some are missing; sequencing was by immunoSEQ multiplex PCR. The data contain approximately 280,000 clones, roughly 88% of them seen just once; the ten biggest clones take up 9% to 9.5%. The specimen sequenced was peripheral blood. All receptors come from a young man with active or convalescent COVID-19.

This chain links TRBV12-3 or TRBV12-4 with TRBJ2-7; TRBD1 agrees at 7 bases. V was clipped by 6 bases and J by 3 bases; unmatched bases: 5. The CDR3 runs to 13 residues. In nucleotides, the CDR3 is TGTGCCAGCAGCAGGGACAGACACTACGAGCAGTACTTC. Translation gives CASSRDRHYEQYF.

The chain joins TRBV5-1 to TRBJ2-7; weak D call: TRBD1 (5 bases). The germline CDR1 and CDR2 sequences are SGHRS and YFSETQ. The CDR3 extends over 14 amino acids. V lost 1 base to trimming and J lost 0 bases, with 8 bases between them. The CDR3 nucleotides are TGCGCCAGCAGCTTGAGACAGAGCTCCTACGAGCAGTACTTC. It is translated as CASSLRQSSYEQYF.

This clone was detected a few times. The chain is built from TRBV15 and TRBJ2-7; 8 nucleotides align to TRBD1. The CDR3 spans 14 residues. The germline V gene has CDR1 LNHNV and CDR2 YYDKDF (reference sequence). V shed 9 bases, J shed 7 bases, and the junction held 14 bases outside the gene matches. The CDR3 spells CATRRGQGALEQYF. For the CDR3, the DNA is TGTGCCACTCGGAGAGGACAGGGCGCGTTAGAGCAGTACTTC.

A single count supports this clone. The chain combines TRBV29-1 with TRBJ1-2, with TRBD1 matching 9 bases. V was clipped by 3 bases and J by 1 base; unmatched bases: 6. This CDR3 is 15 amino acids long. CDR1 is SQVTM, CDR2 ANQGSEA, per germline. CDR3 amino acids: CSVEETGGGNYGYTF. In nucleotides, the CDR3 is TGCAGCGTTGAGGAGACAGGGGGTGGTAACTATGGCTACACCTTC.

The chain uses TRBV9 and TRBJ1-4; D is uncertain. V shed 3 bases and J shed 13 bases, with 13 bases lying between them. CDR1 and CDR2 (germline): SGDLS, YYNGEE. The CDR3 length is 12 residues. The CDR3 DNA reads TGTGCCAGCAGCGCAGTAGGTGAGGGACTGTTTTTT. Translated: CASSAVGEGLFF.

This clone was seen a few times. V and J are TRBV9 and TRBJ1-2; weak D call: TRBD1 (5 bases). Germline loops: CDR1 SGDLS, CDR2 YYNGEE. This CDR3 region has 13 residues. Trimming pared 6 bases from V and 8 bases from J, leaving 17 bases between. DNA of the CDR3: TGTGCCAGCAACCAAGGGGCGGTGGGGGGCTACACCTTC. This sequence encodes CASNQGAVGGYTF.

This chain joins TRBV12-5 and TRBJ1-5; no clear D gene. The CDR3 contains 13 residues. Trimming shortened V by 7 bases and J by 2 bases, and 9 bases separated the two germline ends. The V gene's germline CDR1 is LGHNT and CDR2 FRNRAP. As DNA, the CDR3 is TGTGCTAGTGTGAATAGTGGCAATCAGCCCCAGCATTTT. It yields the protein CASVNSGNQPQHF.

The chain links TRBV9 to TRBJ2-1, with D possibly matching TRBD1 (5 bases). V was trimmed by 0 bases and J by 5 bases, leaving 9 bases between them. Germline V gives CDR1 SGDLS, CDR2 YYNGEE. CDR3 length equals 14 residues. In nucleotides, the CDR3 is TGTGCCAGCAGCGTAGCTCGACAGAACAATGAGCAGTTCTTC. It yields the protein CASSVARQNNEQFF.

V gene TRBV5-4 combines with J gene TRBJ2-5, with 8 bases fitting TRBD1. Looked up from germline, CDR1 is SGHNT and CDR2 is YYREEE (reference sequence). The CDR3 sequence is 15 residues long. J lost 5 bases, V lost 0 bases, and 6 bases had no gene match. CDR3 protein: CASSLVARGQETQYF. The CDR3 DNA follows: TGTGCCAGCAGCTTGGTAGCCAGGGGGCAGGAGACCCAGTACTTC.

The chain uses TRBV15 and TRBJ2-3; 8 bases are shared with TRBD2. This CDR3 is 18 amino acids long. The J segment lost 0 bases and the V segment lost 2 bases, leaving 10 bases of the junction unmatched. In germline, CDR1 is LNHNV, CDR2 YYDKDF (reference sequence). The CDR3 region is CATSRSLSGGLSTDTQYF. CDR3 in DNA: TGTGCCACCAGCAGAAGTCTAAGCGGGGGCCTAAGCACAGATACGCAGTATTTT.